This TCR beta chain was documented in a study of blood T cell repertoires in COVID-19. About the research overall: From the United States, Italy and Spain came samples of acute and convalescent COVID-19.

Original methodology: How many nucleated cells were present was estimated from reference gene primer amplification. TCRdb keeps only in-frame clones here, not all; method: immunoSEQ multiplex PCR. The V and J calls and clone size come from that table; D and trimming were worked out from the DNA. This sample yields approximately 130,000 clones, of which roughly 79% are seen a single time; around 20% belongs to the top ten. The receptor was derived from an elderly man with acute or convalescent COVID-19. The sample consisted of peripheral blood.

CDR3 bases: TGCAGTGCTAGTGACCCCGGAGCTAGCACAGATACGCAGTATTTT. Protein product: CSASDPGASTDTQYF. The gene calls are TRBV20-1 and TRBJ2-3; D not resolved. The CDR3 contains 15 residues. Germline CDR1 DFQATT, CDR2 SNEGSKA (reference sequence). V shed 3 bases and J shed 0 bases, with 13 bases lying between them.